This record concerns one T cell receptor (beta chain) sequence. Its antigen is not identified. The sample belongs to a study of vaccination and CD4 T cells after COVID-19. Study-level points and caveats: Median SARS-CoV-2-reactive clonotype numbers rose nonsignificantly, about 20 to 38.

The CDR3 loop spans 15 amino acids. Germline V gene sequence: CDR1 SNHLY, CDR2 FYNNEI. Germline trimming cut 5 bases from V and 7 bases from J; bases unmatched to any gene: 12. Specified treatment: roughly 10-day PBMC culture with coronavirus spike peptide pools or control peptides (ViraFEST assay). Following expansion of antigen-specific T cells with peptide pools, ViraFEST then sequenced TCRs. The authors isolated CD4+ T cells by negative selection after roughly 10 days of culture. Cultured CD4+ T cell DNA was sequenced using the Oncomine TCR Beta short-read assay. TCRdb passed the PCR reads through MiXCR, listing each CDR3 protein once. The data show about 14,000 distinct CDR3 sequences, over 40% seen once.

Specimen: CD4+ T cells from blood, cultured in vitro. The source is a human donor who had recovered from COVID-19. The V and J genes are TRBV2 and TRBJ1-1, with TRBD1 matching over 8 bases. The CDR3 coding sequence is TGTGCCAGCAGTAGAGTTCAGACAGGGGATTATGAAGCTTTCTTT. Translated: CASSRVQTGDYEAFF.